A selection of T cell receptor beta chains follows, all from one sample in a study of Graves' ophthalmopathy and Graves' hyperthyroidism. TCRdb reprocessed the multiplex PCR reads via MiXCR and lists one record per CDR3 protein. The sample includes over a million distinct CDR3 sequences, roughly 35% of them seen just once. Specimen: peripheral blood or thyroid tissue (not recorded which). The receptors were gathered from an adult man with Graves' hyperthyroidism. The CDR3 runs from the conserved cysteine through the conserved F or W. A D gene is named only where the DNA matches it firmly. Rows may omit the clone size; those that give it use once, few, many or a size class.

cdr3_nt: TGTGCCAGCAGTCCGGGACAGCAAATCTACGAGCAGTACTTC; cdr3_aa: CASSPGQQIYEQYF; v_call: TRBV12-3/TRBV12-4; d_call: TRBD1; clone_size: few; j_call: TRBJ2-7
cdr3_nt: TGTGCCAGCAGCCCAGCCAACGGGGTATTCGGGTCACCCCTCCACTTT; cdr3_aa: CASSPANGVFGSPLHF; v_call: TRBV14; d_call: NA; clone_size: NA; j_call: TRBJ1-6
cdr3_nt: TGTGCCAGCAGTGAGCAGAAAACCCCTCAAGAGACCCAGTACTTC; cdr3_aa: CASSEQKTPQETQYF; v_call: TRBV2; d_call: NA; clone_size: NA; j_call: TRBJ2-5
cdr3_nt: TGTGCCAGCGCGCGCGGACAGGCCCGGGACTATGGCTACACCTTC; cdr3_aa: CASARGQARDYGYTF; v_call: TRBV2; d_call: TRBD1; clone_size: few; j_call: TRBJ1-2
cdr3_nt: TGTGCCAGCAGTTACCGGCCTCCGGGACAGGGGTTCACTGAAGCTTTCTTT; cdr3_aa: CASSYRPPGQGFTEAFF; v_call: TRBV6-5; d_call: TRBD1; clone_size: few; j_call: TRBJ1-1
cdr3_nt: TGCGCCAGCAGCCAAGATCCAGGGAGGTACGCTGAAGCTTTCTTT; cdr3_aa: CASSQDPGRYAEAFF; v_call: TRBV4-1; d_call: NA; clone_size: NA; j_call: TRBJ1-1
cdr3_nt: TGTGCCAGCAGCCAAGAGATCCAGGGGGCGCAGGGCTACGAGCAGTACTTC; cdr3_aa: CASSQEIQGAQGYEQYF; v_call: TRBV14; d_call: TRBD1; clone_size: many; j_call: TRBJ2-7
cdr3_nt: TGTGCCAGTAGTGGGAGAGACAGGGCGAACACTGAAGCTTTCTTT; cdr3_aa: CASSGRDRANTEAFF; v_call: TRBV19; d_call: TRBD1; clone_size: many; j_call: TRBJ1-1
cdr3_nt: TGCGCCAGCAGCCCTACAGGGTTGGGCACTGAAGCTTTCTTT; cdr3_aa: CASSPTGLGTEAFF; v_call: TRBV4-3; d_call: NA; clone_size: many; j_call: TRBJ1-1
cdr3_nt: TGCAGTGCTTGTTCTTTAGCGGAGGGAGCAGATACGCAGTATTTT; cdr3_aa: CSACSLAEGADTQYF; v_call: TRBV20-1; d_call: NA; clone_size: NA; j_call: TRBJ2-3
cdr3_nt: TGTGCCAGTAGTAACCCCGGGGGTAGGAACACTGAAGCTTTCTTT; cdr3_aa: CASSNPGGRNTEAFF; v_call: TRBV19; d_call: NA; clone_size: many; j_call: TRBJ1-1
cdr3_nt: TGTGCCAGCAGAGGAAACAGGGATCATGGCTACACCTTC; cdr3_aa: CASRGNRDHGYTF; v_call: TRBV2; d_call: NA; clone_size: many; j_call: TRBJ1-2
cdr3_nt: TGTGCCAGCCTAAAAGGGGGGCCGGACACTGAAGCTTTCTTT; cdr3_aa: CASLKGGPDTEAFF; v_call: TRBV10-3; d_call: NA; clone_size: few; j_call: TRBJ1-1
cdr3_nt: TGTGCCAGCAGTCCTATCTGGGTAGGGAGGAGCACCGGGGAGCTGTTTTTT; cdr3_aa: CASSPIWVGRSTGELFF; v_call: TRBV28; d_call: NA; clone_size: NA; j_call: TRBJ2-2
cdr3_nt: TGTGCCAGCAGCTCACAGGGTCGGAGTGAAGAGACCCAGTACTTC; cdr3_aa: CASSSQGRSEETQYF; v_call: TRBV7-2; d_call: NA; clone_size: NA; j_call: TRBJ2-5
cdr3_nt: TGTGCCAGTACCCCGGGACAGCTCAACACCGGGGAGCTGTTTTTT; cdr3_aa: CASTPGQLNTGELFF; v_call: TRBV19; d_call: TRBD1; clone_size: many; j_call: TRBJ2-2
cdr3_nt: TGTGCCAGTAGTATCAGTGGTCGTCGCGCCGGGGAGCTGTTTTTT; cdr3_aa: CASSISGRRAGELFF; v_call: TRBV19; d_call: NA; clone_size: NA; j_call: TRBJ2-2
cdr3_nt: TGCAGTGCAGGGACAGGGAACGAGCAGTACTTC; cdr3_aa: CSAGTGNEQYF; v_call: TRBV20-1; d_call: TRBD1; clone_size: many; j_call: TRBJ2-7
cdr3_nt: TGTGCCATCAACCCGGGACAGGGCAACACCGGGGAGCTGTTTTTT; cdr3_aa: CAINPGQGNTGELFF; v_call: TRBV10-3; d_call: TRBD1; clone_size: many; j_call: TRBJ2-2
cdr3_nt: TGTGCCAGCAGCTCAACAGCCGGGACTCAGCATTTT; cdr3_aa: CASSSTAGTQHF; v_call: TRBV12-3/TRBV12-4; d_call: NA; clone_size: NA; j_call: TRBJ1-5
cdr3_nt: TGTGCCAGCAGTTACCTACCCGTGGCCTACGAGCAGTACTTC; cdr3_aa: CASSYLPVAYEQYF; v_call: TRBV6-5; d_call: NA; clone_size: NA; j_call: TRBJ2-7
cdr3_nt: TGTGCCAGCAGTCCGATGGACAGGACCTACGAGCAGTACTTC; cdr3_aa: CASSPMDRTYEQYF; v_call: TRBV7-9; d_call: TRBD1; clone_size: few; j_call: TRBJ2-7
cdr3_nt: TGCAGTGCTAGAGGACAGAACAGCTCCTACGAGCAGTACTTC; cdr3_aa: CSARGQNSSYEQYF; v_call: TRBV20-1; d_call: NA; clone_size: few; j_call: TRBJ2-7
cdr3_nt: TGTGCCATCAGGCCGGACAACTCGAACACTGAAGCTTTCTTT; cdr3_aa: CAIRPDNSNTEAFF; v_call: TRBV10-3; d_call: NA; clone_size: NA; j_call: TRBJ1-1
cdr3_nt: TGTGCCATCAGGGACAGTAACCCCTATCAGCCCCAGCATTTT; cdr3_aa: CAIRDSNPYQPQHF; v_call: TRBV10-3; d_call: NA; clone_size: NA; j_call: TRBJ1-5